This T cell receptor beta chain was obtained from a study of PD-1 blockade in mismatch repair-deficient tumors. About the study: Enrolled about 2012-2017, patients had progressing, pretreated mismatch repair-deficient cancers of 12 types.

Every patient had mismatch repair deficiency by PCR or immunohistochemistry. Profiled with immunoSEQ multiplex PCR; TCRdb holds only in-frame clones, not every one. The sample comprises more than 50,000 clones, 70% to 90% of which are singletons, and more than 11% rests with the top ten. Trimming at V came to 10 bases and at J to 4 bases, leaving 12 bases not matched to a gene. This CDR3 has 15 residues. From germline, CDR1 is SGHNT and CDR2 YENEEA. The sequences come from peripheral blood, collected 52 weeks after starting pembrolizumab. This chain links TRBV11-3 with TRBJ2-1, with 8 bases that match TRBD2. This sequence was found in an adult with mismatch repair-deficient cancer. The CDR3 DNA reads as TGTGCCACCAAACCGGGACTAGGTTATTACAATGAGCAGTTCTTC. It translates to CATKPGLGYYNEQFF.